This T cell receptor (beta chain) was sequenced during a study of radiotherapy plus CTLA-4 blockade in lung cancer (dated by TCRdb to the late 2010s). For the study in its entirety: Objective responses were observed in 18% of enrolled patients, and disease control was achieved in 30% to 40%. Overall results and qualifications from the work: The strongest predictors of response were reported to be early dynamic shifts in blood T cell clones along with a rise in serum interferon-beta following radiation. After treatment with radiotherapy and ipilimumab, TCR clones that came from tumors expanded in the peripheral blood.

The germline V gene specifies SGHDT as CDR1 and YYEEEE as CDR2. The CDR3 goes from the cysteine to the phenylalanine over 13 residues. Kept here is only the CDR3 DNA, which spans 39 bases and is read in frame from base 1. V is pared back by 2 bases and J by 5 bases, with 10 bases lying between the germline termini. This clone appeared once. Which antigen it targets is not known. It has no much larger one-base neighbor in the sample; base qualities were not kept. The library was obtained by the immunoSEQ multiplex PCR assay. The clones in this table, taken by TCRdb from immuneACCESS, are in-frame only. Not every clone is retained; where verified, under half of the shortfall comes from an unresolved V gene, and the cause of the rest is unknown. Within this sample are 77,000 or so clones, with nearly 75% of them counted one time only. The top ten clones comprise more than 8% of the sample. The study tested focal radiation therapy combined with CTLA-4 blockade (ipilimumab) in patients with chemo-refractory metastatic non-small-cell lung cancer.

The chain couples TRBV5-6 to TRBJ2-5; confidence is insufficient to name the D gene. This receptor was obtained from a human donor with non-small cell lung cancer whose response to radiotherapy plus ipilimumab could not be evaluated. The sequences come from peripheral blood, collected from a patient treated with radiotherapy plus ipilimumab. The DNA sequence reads TGTGCCAGCAGCTTAATCGGGTTTGAGACCCAGTACTTC. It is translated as CASSLIGFETQYF.